Below are 12 T cell receptor beta chains sequenced from a single sample in a study of cytomegalovirus exposure and HLA in healthy donors. 60 Vbeta and 13 Jbeta primers were used in PCR. The method was immunoSEQ multiplex PCR; TCRdb's version includes in-frame clones alone and lacks a portion of them. The sample consists of a few hundred thousand clones, roughly two thirds of them appearing once. The sequencing input was PBMCs. These receptors all stem from a female donor in good health and CMV-seronegative.

This clone occurred a few times. This sequence joins TRBV4-2 and TRBJ2-5, with 7 bases that match TRBD1. This CDR3 contains 16 residues. The germline V gene has CDR1 LGHNA and CDR2 YNFKEQ. The V and J ends lost 5 bases and 9 bases, in that order; junction bases with no gene match: 18. In DNA form, the CDR3 reads TGTGCCAGCAGCGGAGGACAAGGACAGGCAGGAGTAGCCCAGTACTTC. Translated, it gives CASSGGQGQAGVAQYF.

The V and J genes are TRBV19 and TRBJ2-1; D unresolved. This CDR3 spans 15 amino acids. Germline V gene sequence: CDR1 LNHDA, CDR2 SQIVND (reference sequence). V was shortened by 9 bases and J by 0 bases, with 15 bases between the two germline ends. CDR3 sequence reads: CASRVKRNSYNEQFF. The DNA of the CDR3 is TGTGCCAGCCGGGTCAAGCGCAACTCCTACAATGAGCAGTTCTTC.

The chain carries TRBV28 and TRBJ2-7, with TRBD2 as a possible D gene (6 bases). CDR1 MDHEN and CDR2 SYDVKM come from the germline V gene. The CDR3 runs to 14 residues. The germline V and J ends were trimmed by 4 bases and 2 bases, with 12 bases remaining between them. In nucleotides, the CDR3 is TGTGCCAGCAGTTCAGGGACTGATACCTACGAGCAGTACTTC. Its protein is CASSSGTDTYEQYF.

A remark on this clone: In the same sample, other DNA sequences code for this CDR3. The DNA for the CDR3 is TGTGCCAGCAGCGTCGGGACAGGGACCTACGAGCAGTACTTC. This codes for CASSVGTGTYEQYF. V is TRBV9 and J is TRBJ2-7, with 9 bases matching TRBD1. Unmatched junction bases numbered 2, after V lost 2 bases and J lost 2 bases. CDR3 length: 14 residues. Germline CDR1 is SGDLS and CDR2 is YYNGEE.

This chain uses TRBV7-8 with TRBJ2-7; 7 nucleotides line up with TRBD2. The CDR3 consists of 13 residues. V shed 7 bases, J shed 6 bases, and the junction held 9 bases outside the gene matches. CDR1 is SGHVS, CDR2 FQNEAQ, per germline. CDR3 in DNA: TGTGCCAGCACCTCCCCGGGGGGTCTCGAGCAGTACTTC. As protein: CASTSPGGLEQYF.

J is TRBJ2-1 and V is TRBV11-3; 7 bases map to TRBD2. The germline CDR1 and CDR2 sequences are SGHNT and YENEEA. This CDR3 region has 14 residues. The trim removed 5 bases at V and 5 bases at J, leaving 6 bases unmatched. The CDR3 reads CASSLPAGNNEQFF. The CDR3 region has the DNA TGTGCCAGCAGCCTACCAGCGGGAAACAATGAGCAGTTCTTC.

V is TRBV5-1 and J is TRBJ1-2; D remains unclear. The CDR3 loop spans 15 amino acids. The germline V and J ends were trimmed by 3 bases and 0 bases, with 12 bases remaining between them. Germline CDR1 and CDR2: SGHRS and YFSETQ. In DNA form, the CDR3 reads TGCGCCAGCAGCTCCAGCACAGCAGCTAACTATGGCTACACCTTC. It translates to CASSSSTAANYGYTF.

The gene calls are TRBV29-1 and TRBJ1-5; no reliable D call. Germline-derived CDR1 and CDR2 are SQVTM and ANQGSEA. The germline V and J ends were trimmed by 3 bases and 7 bases, with 16 bases remaining between them. This CDR3 has 14 amino acids. The CDR3 DNA reads TGCAGCGTTGATGGGGATGAGGCGGGCCAGCCCCAGCATTTT. Amino acid sequence: CSVDGDEAGQPQHF.

The J gene is TRBJ1-1, the V gene TRBV6-1, with TRBD1 identical over 7 bases. The CDR3 runs 14 residues. Losses at the gene ends were 4 bases for V and 5 bases for J; bases not matched to a gene: 7. Germline CDR1 is MNHNS and CDR2 is SASEGT. In DNA, the CDR3 is TGTGCCAGCAGTGTCTCAGAGGGGGCAACTGAAGCTTTCTTT. It specifies CASSVSEGATEAFF.

The rearrangement links TRBV5-6 to TRBJ2-7; 8 bases are shared with TRBD1. Germline trimming cut 2 bases from V and 1 base from J; bases unmatched to any gene: 11. The length of the CDR3 is 17 residues. CDR1 and CDR2 from the germline V gene are SGHDT and YYEEEE. This chain's CDR3 is CASSFFGQGTESYEQYF. The CDR3 DNA reads as TGTGCCAGCAGCTTTTTTGGACAGGGAACGGAGTCCTACGAGCAGTACTTC.

This rearrangement joins TRBV7-6 to TRBJ2-1; possibly TRBD1 for D (5 bases). The germline V and J ends were trimmed by 6 bases and 0 bases, with 12 bases remaining between them. The germline gives CDR1 SGHVS, CDR2 FNYEAQ. This CDR3 spans 15 amino acids. The CDR3 reads CASSQDTHSYNEQFF. DNA for the CDR3: TGTGCCAGCAGTCAGGACACCCACTCCTACAATGAGCAGTTCTTC.

The genes are TRBV7-3 and TRBJ2-1, with 7 bases identical to TRBD2. V trimming: 3 bases; J trimming: 0 bases; junction bases outside the gene matches: 5. The CDR3 contains 16 residues. Germline-derived CDR1 and CDR2 are SGHTA and FQGTGA. The CDR3 DNA sequence: TGTGCCAGCAGCTTGGGGGGAGGGCTCTCCTACAATGAGCAGTTCTTC. It is translated as CASSLGGGLSYNEQFF.